The entry that follows covers one T cell receptor (beta chain) sequence. This could be a read error, since a much larger clone is one nucleotide away. Uncontrolled infection, other autoimmune disease, pregnancy or lactation barred patients from enrollment. The source of the PBMCs was around 9 ml of fresh peripheral blood. It was RNA transcripts that yielded the amplified TCR beta CDR3 regions. During a first-round RT-PCR of the TCR CDR3, the HTBI primer set was used. TCRdb re-called the multiplex PCR reads with MiXCR, one entry per CDR3 protein. The data hold under 300,000 distinct CDR3 sequences, with 13% observed a single time. The sample comes from a study of T cells in Graves' hyperthyroidism and ophthalmopathy. Sequences were obtained from blood. The source of this sequence is a woman aged 30 to 39 with Graves' hyperthyroidism that later progressed to Graves' ophthalmopathy.

The CDR3 loop is CAGSHSSGDTQYF. CDR3 sequence (DNA): TGCGCCGGCAGCCACTCATCTGGAGATACGCAGTATTTT. This sequence joins TRBV4-3 and TRBJ2-3; D uncertain. CDR3 length: 13 amino acids. Germline lookup yields CDR1 LGHNA and CDR2 YSLEER.